This note documents a single T cell receptor beta chain sequence. Germline trimming cut 4 bases from V and 6 bases from J; bases unmatched to any gene: 11. The germline gives CDR1 MGHRA, CDR2 YSYEKL. CDR3 length equals 15 residues. Clones were sequenced by immunoSEQ multiplex PCR, and TCRdb holds only the in-frame ones, with some missing. Counted here are roughly 320,000 clones, 87% occurring once; the ten biggest clones make up about 17%. These data belong to a study of shared clonotypes between healthy human individuals. This sequence was found in a man younger than 30 in good health. The chain recombines TRBV4-1 with TRBJ2-7; 8 bases line up with TRBD2. Sample: memory CD8+ T cells sorted from blood. This sample's subset: CD45RO+ cells pooled with CCR7-negative TemRA cells. CDR3 loop: CASSLGGLGVFEQYF. The DNA of the CDR3 is TGCGCCAGCAGCCTGGGGGGACTAGGCGTTTTCGAGCAGTACTTC.